A selection of T cell receptor beta chains follows, all from one sample in a study of cytomegalovirus exposure and HLA in healthy donors. Profiling relied on immunoSEQ multiplex PCR, and the TCRdb table lists in-frame clones only, not all of them. Of 150,000 or so clones listed, 76% are singletons. Sequencing was done on a sample of PBMCs. These receptors were taken from a male donor in good health and CMV-seronegative. Both conserved end residues are part of each CDR3. The order of the fields is V gene, clone size, J gene, D gene, CDR3 DNA, CDR3 protein. D genes are given only for firm matches. The size entry is marked missing in some rows and otherwise reads once, few, many or a size class.

V: TRBV19
size: once
J: TRBJ2-1
D: TRBD2
DNA: TGTGCCAGTAGTATAGACGGTCGGACTAGCGGGAGAAGGGGTGAGCAGTTCTTC
CDR3: CASSIDGRTSGRRGEQFF

V: TRBV9
size: .
J: TRBJ2-3
D: .
DNA: TGTGCCAGCAGCGGCCCGGGGGGCAGCGCAGATACGCAGTATTTT
CDR3: CASSGPGGSADTQYF

V: TRBV2
size: .
J: TRBJ2-2
D: TRBD2
DNA: TGTGCCAGCAACCCCGGGACTAGCGGGGGGCGCGTCACCGGGGAGCTGTTTTTT
CDR3: CASNPGTSGGRVTGELFF

V: TRBV7-9
size: .
J: TRBJ1-1
D: .
DNA: TGTTCCAGCAGCTTAGCAGTCGGGGACACTGAAGCTTTCTTT
CDR3: CSSSLAVGDTEAFF

V: TRBV11-2
size: .
J: TRBJ1-5
D: TRBD1
DNA: TGTGCCAGCAGTCTGACAGGGTCAGGTCAGCCCCAGCATTTT
CDR3: CASSLTGSGQPQHF

V: TRBV27
size: .
J: TRBJ1-2
D: .
DNA: TGTGCCAGCAGTCCCCCCGGGAGCCGACGGGCGGGGGGCTACACCTTC
CDR3: CASSPPGSRRAGGYTF

V: TRBV6-5
size: .
J: TRBJ2-2
D: TRBD2
DNA: TGTGCCAGCAGTTACTCGGGACTAGCGAACACCGGGGAGCTGTTTTTT
CDR3: CASSYSGLANTGELFF

V: TRBV29-1
size: .
J: TRBJ1-1
D: TRBD1
DNA: TGCAGCGCCCCCGGGGTAGGGACAGTGGTGGGAACTGAAGCTTTCTTT
CDR3: CSAPGVGTVVGTEAFF

V: TRBV19
size: .
J: TRBJ2-7
D: TRBD2
DNA: TGTGCCAGTAGTATAGCCGATAGCGGGGGATACGAGCAGTACTTC
CDR3: CASSIADSGGYEQYF

V: TRBV4-1
size: .
J: TRBJ1-2
D: .
DNA: TGCGCCAGCAGCGGGACGACAGGCGGACTGGGTGGCTACACCTTC
CDR3: CASSGTTGGLGGYTF

V: TRBV9
size: once
J: TRBJ1-3
D: .
DNA: TGTGCCAGCAGCGTAGCGGGAGCCTCTGGAAACACCATATATTTT
CDR3: CASSVAGASGNTIYF

V: TRBV5-5
size: .
J: TRBJ2-2
D: .
DNA: TGTGCCAGCAGCTTTGGGCCCATGAACACCGGGGAGCTGTTTTTT
CDR3: CASSFGPMNTGELFF

V: TRBV7-3
size: .
J: TRBJ2-7
D: TRBD2
DNA: TGTGCCAGCAGCCCAGGACTAGCGGGAGCTACTACGGAGCAGTACTTC
CDR3: CASSPGLAGATTEQYF

V: TRBV6-6
size: .
J: TRBJ2-7
D: TRBD1
DNA: TGTGCCAGCAGTAATGGACAGGGGTGGTACGAGCAGTACTTC
CDR3: CASSNGQGWYEQYF

V: TRBV28
size: .
J: TRBJ1-4
D: .
DNA: TGTGCCAGCAGTCTACTTTCGGGGGATAATGAAAAACTGTTTTTT
CDR3: CASSLLSGDNEKLFF

V: TRBV7-2
size: .
J: TRBJ1-1
D: .
DNA: TGTGCCAGCAGCCCCCCGGGGAGGCGAGCTTTCTTT
CDR3: CASSPPGRRAFF

V: TRBV28
size: .
J: TRBJ2-6
D: .
DNA: TGTGCCAGTAGTCAGATTCTTGGTGGGGCCAACGTCCTGACTTTC
CDR3: CASSQILGGANVLTF

V: TRBV18
size: .
J: TRBJ1-3
D: TRBD1
DNA: TGTGCCAGCTCACCATCGGGAACAGGGGCTGGAAACACCATATATTTT
CDR3: CASSPSGTGAGNTIYF

V: TRBV29-1
size: few
J: TRBJ2-7
D: .
DNA: TGCAGCGGGGGCGGTTCCTCCTACGAGCAGTACTTC
CDR3: CSGGGSSYEQYF

V: TRBV6-9
size: .
J: TRBJ1-1
D: .
DNA: TGTGCCAGCAGTTATCCCAGGGGAACGAACACTGAAGCTTTCTTT
CDR3: CASSYPRGTNTEAFF

V: TRBV18
size: .
J: TRBJ2-5
D: TRBD1
DNA: TGTGCCAGCCTCCGGGACAGGCAAGAGACCCAGTACTTC
CDR3: CASLRDRQETQYF

V: TRBV18
size: .
J: TRBJ2-5
D: TRBD1
DNA: TGTGCCAGCTCTCTCACACAGGGGCAGGAGACCCAGTACTTC
CDR3: CASSLTQGQETQYF

V: TRBV18
size: few
J: TRBJ1-5
D: .
DNA: TGTGCCAGCTCCCAGAACCGGGACAACCCCTATAGAAGCAATCAGCCCCAGCATTTT
CDR3: CASSQNRDNPYRSNQPQHF

V: TRBV4-1
size: .
J: TRBJ1-2
D: TRBD1
DNA: TGCGCCAGCAGCCAAGATATAGGACAGGCTATTTATGGCTACACCTTC
CDR3: CASSQDIGQAIYGYTF

V: TRBV7-9
size: .
J: TRBJ2-6
D: .
DNA: TGTGCCAGCAGCTTTTGGCAACCCGGGGCCAACGTCCTGACTTTC
CDR3: CASSFWQPGANVLTF

V: TRBV5-3
size: .
J: TRBJ1-6
D: TRBD1
DNA: TGTGCCAGAAGCAAGCAAGGGGGCTTGACACCCCTCCACTTT
CDR3: CARSKQGGLTPLHF

V: TRBV5-1
size: .
J: TRBJ2-5
D: TRBD2
DNA: TGCGCCAGCAGCAGCTCACTAGCGGTCCGGGGAGAGACCCAGTACTTC
CDR3: CASSSSLAVRGETQYF

V: TRBV5-4
size: once
J: TRBJ1-1
D: .
DNA: TGTGCCAGCAGCTTAGCAGGGGTGGTGAACACTGAAGCTTTCTTT
CDR3: CASSLAGVVNTEAFF

V: TRBV18
size: .
J: TRBJ1-1
D: TRBD1
DNA: TGTGCCAGCTCACGTTCTACAGGGGGGAACACTGAAGCTTTCTTT
CDR3: CASSRSTGGNTEAFF

V: TRBV14
size: .
J: TRBJ1-2
D: TRBD1
DNA: TGTGCCAGCAGCCAAGATCCCCCGGGACAGGGGGCCGTATATGGCTACACCTTC
CDR3: CASSQDPPGQGAVYGYTF

V: TRBV13
size: few
J: TRBJ2-7
D: TRBD2
DNA: TGTGCCAGCAGCTTAGCTGGATTGGAAGCGGGAGGGAGCTCCTACGAGCAGTACTTC
CDR3: CASSLAGLEAGGSSYEQYF

V: TRBV30
size: .
J: TRBJ1-2
D: .
DNA: TGTGCCTGGAGTGAGGCGGGGGGCATCTACTATGGCTACACCTTC
CDR3: CAWSEAGGIYYGYTF

V: TRBV7-9
size: .
J: TRBJ1-2
D: .
DNA: TGTGCCAGCACCGGGACTCCAATTTATGGCTACACCTTC
CDR3: CASTGTPIYGYTF

V: TRBV29-1
size: .
J: TRBJ2-5
D: TRBD1
DNA: TGCAGCGTAACAGGGGAAGAGACCCAGTACTTC
CDR3: CSVTGEETQYF

V: TRBV2
size: .
J: TRBJ2-7
D: .
DNA: TGTGCCAGCAGTGACCACCTCCGGGACGAGCAGTACTTC
CDR3: CASSDHLRDEQYF

V: TRBV28
size: .
J: TRBJ2-3
D: TRBD2
DNA: TGTGCCAGCAGTCTTTCCAAGCGGGGGCTGGGGGGCAAGTATTTT
CDR3: CASSLSKRGLGGKYF